This T cell receptor (beta chain) appears in the sequencing data of a study of CD8+CD57+ T cells in acquired aplastic anemia (dated by TCRdb to the late 2010s). Background on the whole study: Extracted DNA from sorted CD4+ and CD8+ cells averaged approximately 3 ug, ranging from about 0.17 to 30 ug. Mean read counts for healthy donor samples were about 10.8 million for CD4+ cells and around 11 million for CD8+ cells. Beyond this particular receptor, the publication reports: Roughly 30 CD8+ CDR3 sequences were shared between patients and controls but appeared highly expressed in patients and within their immunodominant clones. Between patients and healthy controls, no significant difference in CD8+ Simpson's diversity was found (P=0.060).

Genomic DNA served as template for TCR beta VDJ combination and CDR3 sequence profiling. An Illumina HiSeq 2000 was the platform used for TCR repertoire sequencing. The published analysis was carried out like this. TRBV/TRBJ rearrangement plots, CDR3 size and DJ length profiles, and Simpson's diversity index were used to evaluate the repertoires. The immunodominant clone was defined as the most abundant DNA sequence in deep sequencing data. CDR3 amino acid sequences were screened for sharing across subjects and compared with published repertoires and the VDJdb database. The public reads were reprocessed in TCRdb via fastp at Q25 and MiXCR, keeping in-frame beta chains. Each CDR3 protein appears once, grouped with its most common genes and DNA. The V and J calls follow TCRdb's processing rather than the paper's. The sample yields some 130,000 distinct CDR3 sequences; around 48% were counted once. About 2.5% of the sample comes from the top ten.

Between the V and J ends, shortened by 7 bases and 3 bases respectively, the junction contains 6 bases. The cysteine opens and the phenylalanine closes a CDR3 of 11 amino acids. CDR3 DNA only is kept here, 33 bases in frame from base 1. Via the germline V gene, CDR1 is SNHLY and CDR2 FYNNEI. This clonotype was recorded only once. No antigen is known for it. No much larger clonotype is one base removed from it; base qualities were not supplied. A single read offers scant evidence. The study deep-sequenced TCR repertoires of sorted CD4+ and CD8+ blood T cells from severe aplastic anemia patients and healthy subjects. Ficoll-Paque density gradient centrifugation was used to isolate peripheral blood mononuclear cells. CD4+ and CD8+ T cells were sorted by FACS or magnetic beads before DNA extraction.

The sequenced sample was sorted CD4+, CD8+, or CD8+CD57+ T cells (not recorded which) from PBMCs. The TCR sequence derives from a human donor in good health, serving as a control. Recombination joined TRBV2 with TRBJ1-2, with the D segment identity uncertain. CDR3 loop: CASKPDYGYTF. DNA sequence: TGTGCCAGCAAGCCGGACTATGGCTACACCTTC.